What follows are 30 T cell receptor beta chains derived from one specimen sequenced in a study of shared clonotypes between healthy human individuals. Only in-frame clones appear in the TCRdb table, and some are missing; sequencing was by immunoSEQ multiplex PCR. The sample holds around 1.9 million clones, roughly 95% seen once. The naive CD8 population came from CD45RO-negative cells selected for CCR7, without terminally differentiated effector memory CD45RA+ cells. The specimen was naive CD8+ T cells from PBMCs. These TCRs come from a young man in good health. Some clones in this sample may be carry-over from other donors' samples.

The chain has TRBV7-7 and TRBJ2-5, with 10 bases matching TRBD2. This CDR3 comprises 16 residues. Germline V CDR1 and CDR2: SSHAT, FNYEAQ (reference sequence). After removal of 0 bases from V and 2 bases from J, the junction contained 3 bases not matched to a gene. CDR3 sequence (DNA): TGTGCCAGCAGCTTAGCGTCAGCGGGAGGGCAAGAGACCCAGTACTTC. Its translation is CASSLASAGGQETQYF.

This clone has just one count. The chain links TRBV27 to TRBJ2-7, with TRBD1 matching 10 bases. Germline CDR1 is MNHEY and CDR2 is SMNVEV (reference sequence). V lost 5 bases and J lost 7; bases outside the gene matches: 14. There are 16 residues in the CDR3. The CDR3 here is CASSPGAGQGYREQYF. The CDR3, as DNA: TGTGCCAGCAGTCCCGGAGCGGGACAGGGGTATCGGGAGCAGTACTTC.

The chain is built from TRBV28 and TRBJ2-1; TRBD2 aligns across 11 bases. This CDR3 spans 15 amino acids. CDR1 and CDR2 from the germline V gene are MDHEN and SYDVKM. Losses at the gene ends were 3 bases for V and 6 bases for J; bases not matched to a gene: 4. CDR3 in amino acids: CASSFGLAGFNEQFF. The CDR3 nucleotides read TGTGCCAGCAGTTTCGGACTAGCGGGCTTCAATGAGCAGTTCTTC. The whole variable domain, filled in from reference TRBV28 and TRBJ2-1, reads DVKVTQSSRYLVKRTGEKVFLECVQDMDHENMFWYRQDPGLGLRLIYFSYDVKMKEKGDIPEGYSVSREKKERFSLILESASTNQTSMYLCASSFGLAGFNEQFFGPGTRLTVL.

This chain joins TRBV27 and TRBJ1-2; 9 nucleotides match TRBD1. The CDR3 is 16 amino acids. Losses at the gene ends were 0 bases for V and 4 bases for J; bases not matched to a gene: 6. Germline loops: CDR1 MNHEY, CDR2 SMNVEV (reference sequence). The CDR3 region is CASSLSIGDRVYGYTF. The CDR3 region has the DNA TGTGCCAGCAGTTTATCGATTGGGGACAGGGTCTATGGCTACACCTTC.

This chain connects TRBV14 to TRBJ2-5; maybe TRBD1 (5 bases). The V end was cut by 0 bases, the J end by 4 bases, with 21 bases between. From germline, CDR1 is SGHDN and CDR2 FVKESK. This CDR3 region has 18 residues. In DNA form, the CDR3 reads TGTGCCAGCAGCCAAGAAAGTCTACTGATTGGGGCGTCAGAGACCCAGTACTTC. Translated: CASSQESLLIGASETQYF.

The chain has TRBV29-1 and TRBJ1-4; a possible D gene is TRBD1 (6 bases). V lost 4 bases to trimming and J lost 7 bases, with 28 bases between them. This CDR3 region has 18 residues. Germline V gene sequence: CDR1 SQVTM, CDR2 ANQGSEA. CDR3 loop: CSVAPAPGTLVRGEKLFF. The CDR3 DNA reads TGCAGCGTTGCCCCTGCCCCCGGGACACTGGTGAGGGGTGAAAAACTGTTTTTT. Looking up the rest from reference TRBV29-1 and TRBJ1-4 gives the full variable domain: SAVISQKPSRDICQRGTSLTIQCQVDSQVTMMFWYRQQPGQSLTLIATANQGSEATYESGFVIDKFPISRPNLTFSTLTVSNMSPEDSSIYLCSVAPAPGTLVRGEKLFFGSGTQLSVL.

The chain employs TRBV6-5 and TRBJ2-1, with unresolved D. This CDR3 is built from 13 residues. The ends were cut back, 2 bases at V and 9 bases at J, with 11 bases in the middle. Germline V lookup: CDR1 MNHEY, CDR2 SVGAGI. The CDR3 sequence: CASSYPPGREQFF. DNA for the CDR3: TGTGCCAGCAGTTACCCCCCCGGGCGTGAGCAGTTCTTC.

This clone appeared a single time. The CDR3, as DNA: TGTGCCAGCAGCTCCCGTTCCGGGGGGAACAATGAGCAGTTCTTC. Amino acid sequence: CASSSRSGGNNEQFF. The V and J genes are TRBV7-9 and TRBJ2-1; 7 nucleotides match TRBD2. V shed 4 bases, J shed 5 bases, and the junction held 8 bases outside the gene matches. This CDR3 contains 15 residues. The germline CDR1 and CDR2 sequences are SEHNR and FQNEAQ (reference sequence).

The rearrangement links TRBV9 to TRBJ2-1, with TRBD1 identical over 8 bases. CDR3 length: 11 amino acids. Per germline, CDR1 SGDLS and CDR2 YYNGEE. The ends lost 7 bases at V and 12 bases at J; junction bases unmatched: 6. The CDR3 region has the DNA TGTGCCAGCGGCCCCGGACAGGGGCAGTTCTTC. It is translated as CASGPGQGQFF.

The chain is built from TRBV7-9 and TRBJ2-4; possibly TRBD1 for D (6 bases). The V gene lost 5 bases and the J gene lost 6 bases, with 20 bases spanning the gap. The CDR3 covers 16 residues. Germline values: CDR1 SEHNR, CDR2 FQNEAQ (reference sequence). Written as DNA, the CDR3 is TGTGCCAGCAGCACGCGACAGGCAGAGAGGGTAAACATTCAGTACTTC. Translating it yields CASSTRQAERVNIQYF.

The CDR3 reads CAIRGDRVGETQYF. CDR3 DNA: TGTGCCATCAGGGGGGACAGGGTAGGAGAGACCCAGTACTTC. The V call is TRBV10-3, the J call TRBJ2-5, with 9 bases matching TRBD1. The germline CDR1 and CDR2 sequences are ENHRY and SYGVKD. CDR3 length: 14 residues. V trimming: 6 bases; J trimming: 4 bases; junction bases outside the gene matches: 6.

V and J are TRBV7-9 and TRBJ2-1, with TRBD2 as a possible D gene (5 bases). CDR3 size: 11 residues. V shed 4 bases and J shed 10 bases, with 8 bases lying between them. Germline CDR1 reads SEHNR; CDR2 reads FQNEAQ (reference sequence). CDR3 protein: CASSSEREQFF. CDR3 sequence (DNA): TGTGCCAGCAGCTCCGAGCGGGAGCAGTTCTTC.

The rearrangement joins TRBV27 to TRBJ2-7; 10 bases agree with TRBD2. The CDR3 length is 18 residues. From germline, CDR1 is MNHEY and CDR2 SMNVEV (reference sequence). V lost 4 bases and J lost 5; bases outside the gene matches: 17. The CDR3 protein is CASSSLPPRTSGTHEQYF. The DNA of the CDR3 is TGTGCCAGCAGTTCCCTCCCCCCTCGAACTAGCGGGACCCACGAGCAGTACTTC.

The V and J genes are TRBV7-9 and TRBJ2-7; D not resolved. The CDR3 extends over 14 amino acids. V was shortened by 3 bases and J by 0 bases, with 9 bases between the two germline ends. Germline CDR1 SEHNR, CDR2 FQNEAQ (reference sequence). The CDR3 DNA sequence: TGTGCCAGCAGCTTCGGGCCAGACTCCTACGAGCAGTACTTC. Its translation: CASSFGPDSYEQYF.

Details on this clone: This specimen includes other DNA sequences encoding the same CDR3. The CDR3 DNA follows: TGTGCCAGCAGTTTTGGAGGTAACACTGAAGCTTTCTTT. Protein product: CASSFGGNTEAFF. The rearrangement joins TRBV28 to TRBJ1-1; D gene ambiguous. The CDR3 runs 13 residues. Germline assignment: CDR1 MDHEN and CDR2 SYDVKM. The V end lost 3 bases, the J end lost 2 bases, and 7 bases lay between the germline ends.

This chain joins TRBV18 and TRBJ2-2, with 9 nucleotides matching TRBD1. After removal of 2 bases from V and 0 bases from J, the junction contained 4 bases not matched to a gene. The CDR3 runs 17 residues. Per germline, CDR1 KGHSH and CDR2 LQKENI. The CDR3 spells CASSPNRGPTNTGELFF. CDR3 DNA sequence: TGTGCCAGCTCACCAAACAGGGGGCCTACGAACACCGGGGAGCTGTTTTTT.

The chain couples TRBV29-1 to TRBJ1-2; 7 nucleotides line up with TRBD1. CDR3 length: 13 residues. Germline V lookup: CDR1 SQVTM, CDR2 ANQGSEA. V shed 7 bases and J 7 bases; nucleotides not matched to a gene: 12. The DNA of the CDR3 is TGCAGCGATCGGGACAGCCTATCTCTTGGCTACACCTTC. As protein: CSDRDSLSLGYTF.

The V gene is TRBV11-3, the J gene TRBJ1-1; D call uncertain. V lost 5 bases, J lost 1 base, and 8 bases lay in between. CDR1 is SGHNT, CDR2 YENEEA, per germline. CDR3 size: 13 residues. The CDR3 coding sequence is TGTGCCAGCAGCGTAAGCAGGAACACTGAAGCTTTCTTT. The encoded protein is CASSVSRNTEAFF. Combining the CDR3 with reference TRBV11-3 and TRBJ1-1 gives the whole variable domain EAGVVQSPRYKIIEKKQPVAFWCNPISGHNTLYWYLQNLGQGPELLIRYENEEAVDDSQLPKDRFSAERLKGVDSTLKIQPAELGDSAVYLCASSVSRNTEAFFGQGTRLTVV.

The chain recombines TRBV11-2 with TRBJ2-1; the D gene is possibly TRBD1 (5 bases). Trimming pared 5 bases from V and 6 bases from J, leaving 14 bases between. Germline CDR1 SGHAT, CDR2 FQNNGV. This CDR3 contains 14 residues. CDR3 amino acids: CASSRPAQGNEQFF. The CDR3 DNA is TGTGCCAGCAGCCGGCCCGCCCAGGGCAATGAGCAGTTCTTC. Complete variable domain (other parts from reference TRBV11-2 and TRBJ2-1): EAGVAQSPRYKIIEKRQSVAFWCNPISGHATLYWYQQILGQGPKLLIQFQNNGVVDDSQLPKDRFSAERLKGVDSTLKIQPAKLEDSAVYLCASSRPAQGNEQFFGPGTRLTVL.

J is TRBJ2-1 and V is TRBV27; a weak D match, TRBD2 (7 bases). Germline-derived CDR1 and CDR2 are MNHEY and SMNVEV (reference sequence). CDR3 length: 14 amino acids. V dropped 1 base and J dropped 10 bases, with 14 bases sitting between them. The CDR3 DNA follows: TGTGCCAGCAGTTTATTGGGGGGGGCTGGGGAGCAGTTCTTC. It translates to CASSLLGGAGEQFF.

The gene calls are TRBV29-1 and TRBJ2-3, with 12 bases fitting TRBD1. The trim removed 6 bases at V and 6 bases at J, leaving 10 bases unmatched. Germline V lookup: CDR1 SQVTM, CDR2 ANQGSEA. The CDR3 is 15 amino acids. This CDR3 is CSVGGGTGGADTQYF. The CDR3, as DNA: TGCAGCGTCGGAGGGGGGACAGGGGGCGCGGATACGCAGTATTTT.

The CDR3 DNA sequence: TGTGCCAGCAGCTCGGGGAGGGGGTTTGAAGCTTTCTTT. Its translation is CASSSGRGFEAFF. The V gene is TRBV13, the J gene TRBJ1-1; D is perhaps TRBD1 (6 bases). V lost 4 bases and J 7 bases, leaving 13 bases between the germline ends. Germline-derived CDR1 and CDR2 are PRHDT and FYEKMQ (reference sequence). This CDR3 is 13 amino acids long.

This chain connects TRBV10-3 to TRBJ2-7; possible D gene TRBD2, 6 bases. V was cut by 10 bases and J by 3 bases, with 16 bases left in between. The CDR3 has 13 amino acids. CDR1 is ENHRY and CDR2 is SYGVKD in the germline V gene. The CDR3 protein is CATAGTLNYEQYF. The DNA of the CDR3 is TGTGCCACAGCCGGGACTCTGAACTACGAGCAGTACTTC.

CDR3 amino acids: CASSCGIVGGYTF. The CDR3 nucleotides are TGTGCCAGCAGCTGTGGGATTGTGGGTGGCTACACCTTC. The chain is built from TRBV7-7 and TRBJ1-2, with no clear D. The V gene lost 4 bases and the J gene lost 7 bases, with 13 bases spanning the gap. Germline V gives CDR1 SSHAT, CDR2 FNYEAQ (reference sequence). The CDR3 extends over 13 amino acids.

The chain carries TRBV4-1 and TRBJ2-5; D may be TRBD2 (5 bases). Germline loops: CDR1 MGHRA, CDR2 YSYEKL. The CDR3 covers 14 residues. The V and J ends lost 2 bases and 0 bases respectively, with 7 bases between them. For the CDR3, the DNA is TGCGCCAGCAGCCAACCCGGGAACCAAGAGACCCAGTACTTC. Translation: CASSQPGNQETQYF.

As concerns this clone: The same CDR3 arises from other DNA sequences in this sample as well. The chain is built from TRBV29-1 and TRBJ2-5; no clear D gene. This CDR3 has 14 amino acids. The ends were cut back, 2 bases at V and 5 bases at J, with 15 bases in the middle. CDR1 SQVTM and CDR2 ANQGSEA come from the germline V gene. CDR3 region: CSVERQEGRETQYF. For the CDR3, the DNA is TGCAGCGTTGAAAGGCAGGAAGGAAGGGAGACCCAGTACTTC.

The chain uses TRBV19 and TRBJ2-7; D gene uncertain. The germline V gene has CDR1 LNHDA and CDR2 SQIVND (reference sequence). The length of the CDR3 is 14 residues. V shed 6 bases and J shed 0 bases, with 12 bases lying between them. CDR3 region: CASSWSTSSYEQYF. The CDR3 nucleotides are TGTGCCAGTAGCTGGTCCACAAGCTCCTACGAGCAGTACTTC.

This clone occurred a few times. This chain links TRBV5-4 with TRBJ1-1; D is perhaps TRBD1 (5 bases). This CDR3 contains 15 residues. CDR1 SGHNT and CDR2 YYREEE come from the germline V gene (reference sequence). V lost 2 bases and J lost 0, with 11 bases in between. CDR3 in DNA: TGTGCCAGCAGCTTTTCAGGGACCATGAACACTGAAGCTTTCTTT. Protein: CASSFSGTMNTEAFF.

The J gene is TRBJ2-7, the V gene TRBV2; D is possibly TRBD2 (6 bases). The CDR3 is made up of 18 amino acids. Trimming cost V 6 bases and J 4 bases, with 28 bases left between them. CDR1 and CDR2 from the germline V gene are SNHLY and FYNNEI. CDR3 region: CASRGQGVRSGPFYEQYF. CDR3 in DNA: TGTGCCAGCAGGGGGCAGGGAGTCAGGAGCGGGCCATTTTACGAGCAGTACTTC.

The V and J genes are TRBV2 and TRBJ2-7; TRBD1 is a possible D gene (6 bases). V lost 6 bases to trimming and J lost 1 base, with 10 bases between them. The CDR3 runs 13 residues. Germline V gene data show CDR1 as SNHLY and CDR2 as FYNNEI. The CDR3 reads CASRSGQSYEQYF. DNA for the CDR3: TGTGCCAGCAGATCCGGACAGTCCTACGAGCAGTACTTC. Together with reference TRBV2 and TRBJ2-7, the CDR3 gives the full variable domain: EPEVTQTPSHQVTQMGQEVILRCVPISNHLYFYWYRQILGQKVEFLVSFYNNEISEKSEIFDDQFSVERPDGSNFTLKIRSTKLEDSAMYFCASRSGQSYEQYFGPGTRLTVT.